The T cell receptor (beta chain) described here comes from a study of blood T cell repertoires in COVID-19. Looking at the study overall: Material from acute and convalescent COVID-19 was sourced from the United States, Italy and Spain.

Libraries were prepared by immunoSEQ multiplex PCR; TCRdb keeps only in-frame clonotypes and omits some of them. The data contain more than 10,000 clones, 75% to 85% of them seen just once; the ten biggest clones take up under 35%. This CDR3 spans 15 amino acids. The germline V gene has CDR1 SGDLS and CDR2 YYNGEE. V gave up 0 bases and J gave up 2 bases, with 8 bases separating them. Sequenced input: peripheral blood. The receptor was isolated from a human donor in a cohort sampled during active COVID-19. The gene calls are TRBV9 and TRBJ2-2; TRBD1 might be the D (5 bases). The DNA for the CDR3 is TGTGCCAGCAGCGTAGGGGGCCTAAACACCGGGGAGCTGTTTTTT. Translating it yields CASSVGGLNTGELFF.